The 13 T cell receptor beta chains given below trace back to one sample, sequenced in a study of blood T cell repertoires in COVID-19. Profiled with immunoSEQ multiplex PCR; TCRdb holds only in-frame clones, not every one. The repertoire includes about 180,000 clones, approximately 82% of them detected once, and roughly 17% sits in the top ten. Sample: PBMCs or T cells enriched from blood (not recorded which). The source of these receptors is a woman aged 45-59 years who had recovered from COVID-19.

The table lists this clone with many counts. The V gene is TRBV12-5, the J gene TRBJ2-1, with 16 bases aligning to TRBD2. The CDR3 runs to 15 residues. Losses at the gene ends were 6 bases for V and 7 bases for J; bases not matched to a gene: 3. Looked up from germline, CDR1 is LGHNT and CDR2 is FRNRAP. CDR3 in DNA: TGTGCTAGTGGCCCGGGACTAGCGGGAGGGAATGAGCAGTTCTTC. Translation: CASGPGLAGGNEQFF.

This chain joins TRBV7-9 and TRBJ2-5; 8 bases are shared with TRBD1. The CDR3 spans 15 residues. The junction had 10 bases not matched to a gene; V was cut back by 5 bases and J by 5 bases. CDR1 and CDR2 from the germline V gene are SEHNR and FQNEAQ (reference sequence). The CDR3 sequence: CASSPGQGSLETQYF. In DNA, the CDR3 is TGTGCCAGCAGCCCCGGACAGGGATCCCTCGAGACCCAGTACTTC.

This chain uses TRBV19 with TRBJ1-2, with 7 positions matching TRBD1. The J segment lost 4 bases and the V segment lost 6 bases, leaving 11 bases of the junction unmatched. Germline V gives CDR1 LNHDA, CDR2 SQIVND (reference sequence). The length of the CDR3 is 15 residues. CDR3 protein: CASRHAGTESYGYTF. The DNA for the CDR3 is TGTGCCAGTAGGCATGCCGGGACAGAGTCCTATGGCTACACCTTC.

The CDR3 reads CASSLAFSGSGTDTQYF. CDR3 DNA: TGCGCCAGCAGCTTGGCATTTAGCGGGAGTGGCACAGATACGCAGTATTTT. V usage is TRBV5-1 and J usage is TRBJ2-3, with 9 bases fitting TRBD2. With 0 bases clipped from V and 1 base from J, the junction kept 6 bases outside the gene matches. This CDR3 has 17 residues. Germline V gives CDR1 SGHRS, CDR2 YFSETQ.

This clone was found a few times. Here the CDR3 DNA reads TGTGCCAGCAGTCTTACCGGGACACAGGCAAATCAGCCCCAGCATTTT. Its protein is CASSLTGTQANQPQHF. The chain uses TRBV28 and TRBJ1-5; weak D call: TRBD1 (6 bases). Germline-derived CDR1 and CDR2 are MDHEN and SYDVKM. The length of the CDR3 is 16 residues. V dropped 5 bases and J dropped 4 bases, with 18 bases sitting between them.

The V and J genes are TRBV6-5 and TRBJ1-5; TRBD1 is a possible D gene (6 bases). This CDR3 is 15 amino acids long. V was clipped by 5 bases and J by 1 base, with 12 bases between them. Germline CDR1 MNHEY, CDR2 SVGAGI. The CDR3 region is CASSKVTGSNQPQHF. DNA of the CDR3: TGTGCCAGCAGTAAGGTAACAGGGAGCAATCAGCCCCAGCATTTT.

The CDR3 nucleotides are TGCGCCAGCAGCTTGTTTGGGCAGGGGAATTACAATGAGCAGTTCTTC. Protein sequence: CASSLFGQGNYNEQFF. The chain links TRBV5-1 to TRBJ2-1; maybe TRBD1 (6 bases). This CDR3 contains 16 residues. V lost 1 base, J lost 4 bases, and 15 bases lay in between. Germline CDR1 SGHRS, CDR2 YFSETQ.

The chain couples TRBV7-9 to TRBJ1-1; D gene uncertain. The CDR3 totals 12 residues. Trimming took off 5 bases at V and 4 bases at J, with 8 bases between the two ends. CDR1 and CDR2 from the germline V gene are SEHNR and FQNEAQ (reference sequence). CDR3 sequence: CASSLRSTEAFF. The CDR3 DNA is TGTGCCAGCAGCCTTAGATCCACTGAAGCTTTCTTT.

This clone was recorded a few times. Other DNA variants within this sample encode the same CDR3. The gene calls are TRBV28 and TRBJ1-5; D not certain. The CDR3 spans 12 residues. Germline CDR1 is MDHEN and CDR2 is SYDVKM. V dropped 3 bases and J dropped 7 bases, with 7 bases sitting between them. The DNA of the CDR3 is TGTGCCAGCAGTTTCTCGGGACAGCCCCAGCATTTT. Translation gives CASSFSGQPQHF.

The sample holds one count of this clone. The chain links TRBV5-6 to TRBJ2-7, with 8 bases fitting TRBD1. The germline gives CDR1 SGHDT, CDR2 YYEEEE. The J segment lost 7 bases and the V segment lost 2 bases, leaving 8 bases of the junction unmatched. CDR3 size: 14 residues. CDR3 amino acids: CASSFYGQGLEQYF. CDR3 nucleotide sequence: TGTGCCAGCAGCTTCTATGGACAGGGTCTGGAGCAGTACTTC.

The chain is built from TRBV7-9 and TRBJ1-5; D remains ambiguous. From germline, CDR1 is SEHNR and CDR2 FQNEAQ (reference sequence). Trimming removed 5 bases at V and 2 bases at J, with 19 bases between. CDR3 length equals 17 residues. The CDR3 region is CASSRAGGREGNQPQHF. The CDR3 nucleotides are TGTGCCAGCAGCCGAGCCGGTGGGAGGGAAGGCAATCAGCCCCAGCATTTT.

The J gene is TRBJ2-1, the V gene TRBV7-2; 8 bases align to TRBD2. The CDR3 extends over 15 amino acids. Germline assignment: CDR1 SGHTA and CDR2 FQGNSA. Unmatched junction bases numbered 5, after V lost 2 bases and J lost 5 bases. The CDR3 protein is CASSLRTGGNNEQFF. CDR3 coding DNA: TGTGCCAGCAGCTTAAGAACGGGAGGGAACAATGAGCAGTTCTTC.

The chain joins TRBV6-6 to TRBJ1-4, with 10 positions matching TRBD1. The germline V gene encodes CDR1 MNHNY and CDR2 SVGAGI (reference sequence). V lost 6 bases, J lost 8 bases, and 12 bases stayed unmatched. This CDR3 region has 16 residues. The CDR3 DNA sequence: TGTGCCAGCAGCGACAGGGGGCGACCAGCTGGGGAAAAACTGTTTTTT. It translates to CASSDRGRPAGEKLFF.